These T cell receptor beta chains were read from a single sample in a study of blood T cell repertoires in COVID-19. This table comes from immunoSEQ multiplex PCR, and its TCRdb copy is limited to in-frame clones, with some not included. The repertoire consists of 300,000 to 450,000 clones, with about 85% occurring once and the leading ten covering roughly 3.4%. Input material: peripheral blood. These TCRs come from a young woman with acute or convalescent COVID-19. Both conserved end residues are part of each CDR3. A D gene is named only where the DNA matches it firmly. Only part of the rows carry a size: once, few, many, or a class if the clone is expanded.

d_call: TRBD1
clone_size: once
cdr3_length: 15
v_call: TRBV12-5
j_call: TRBJ2-5
cdr3_aa: CASGRQGTVQETQYF
cdr3_nt: TGTGCTAGTGGACGACAGGGGACGGTTCAGGAGACCCAGTACTTC

d_call: TRBD2
clone_size: NA
cdr3_length: 14
v_call: TRBV5-1
j_call: TRBJ2-1
cdr3_aa: CASSWTSGYNEQFF
cdr3_nt: TGCGCCAGCAGTTGGACTAGTGGTTACAATGAGCAGTTCTTC

d_call: TRBD1
clone_size: NA
cdr3_length: 17
v_call: TRBV10-1
j_call: TRBJ2-3
cdr3_aa: CASSDPTGLSRPDTQYF
cdr3_nt: TGCGCCAGCAGTGACCCGACAGGGCTAAGTCGACCAGATACGCAGTATTTT

d_call: TRBD2
clone_size: NA
cdr3_length: 16
v_call: TRBV5-1
j_call: TRBJ2-5
cdr3_aa: CASSFGGALFQETQYF
cdr3_nt: TGCGCCAGCAGCTTCGGGGGGGCCCTCTTTCAAGAGACCCAGTACTTC

d_call: TRBD2
clone_size: NA
cdr3_length: 16
v_call: TRBV9
j_call: TRBJ2-1
cdr3_aa: CASSAISGGTYNEQFF
cdr3_nt: TGTGCCAGCAGCGCTATTAGCGGGGGGACCTACAATGAGCAGTTCTTC

d_call: TRBD1
clone_size: NA
cdr3_length: 16
v_call: TRBV6-5
j_call: TRBJ1-2
cdr3_aa: CASSYSGTGGEEGYTF
cdr3_nt: TGTGCCAGCAGTTACTCCGGGACAGGGGGCGAAGAGGGCTACACCTTC

d_call: TRBD1
clone_size: NA
cdr3_length: 15
v_call: TRBV19
j_call: TRBJ2-7
cdr3_aa: CASSPGQRLVDEQYF
cdr3_nt: TGTGCCAGTAGTCCGGGACAGCGATTAGTAGACGAGCAGTACTTC

d_call: NA
clone_size: NA
cdr3_length: 17
v_call: TRBV27
j_call: TRBJ2-3
cdr3_aa: CASLPGGGVLSTDTQYF
cdr3_nt: TGTGCCAGCCTACCCGGCGGGGGCGTACTTAGCACAGATACGCAGTATTTT

d_call: TRBD2
clone_size: once
cdr3_length: 17
v_call: TRBV19
j_call: TRBJ2-2
cdr3_aa: CASSTGLAGGQTGELFF
cdr3_nt: TGTGCCAGTAGTACAGGACTAGCGGGGGGTCAGACCGGGGAGCTGTTTTTT

d_call: NA
clone_size: NA
cdr3_length: 15
v_call: TRBV9
j_call: TRBJ2-7
cdr3_aa: CASSVGTSFAYEQYF
cdr3_nt: TGTGCCAGCAGCGTCGGAACTAGCTTCGCCTACGAGCAGTACTTC

d_call: TRBD1
clone_size: once
cdr3_length: 14
v_call: TRBV13
j_call: TRBJ1-5
cdr3_aa: CASSVGQGGQPQHF
cdr3_nt: TGTGCCAGCAGCGTGGGACAGGGCGGTCAGCCCCAGCATTTT

d_call: NA
clone_size: NA
cdr3_length: 11
v_call: TRBV20-1
j_call: TRBJ1-2
cdr3_aa: CSASTRGGYTF
cdr3_nt: TGCAGTGCTAGTACCAGGGGTGGCTACACCTTC

d_call: TRBD1
clone_size: NA
cdr3_length: 13
v_call: TRBV12-3/TRBV12-4
j_call: TRBJ2-3
cdr3_aa: CASVGQGSDTQYF
cdr3_nt: TGTGCCAGCGTGGGACAGGGCTCAGATACGCAGTATTTT

d_call: NA
clone_size: NA
cdr3_length: 11
v_call: TRBV12-3/TRBV12-4
j_call: TRBJ2-2
cdr3_aa: CASKLNGELFF
cdr3_nt: TGTGCCAGCAAACTAAACGGGGAGCTGTTTTTT

d_call: TRBD2
clone_size: NA
cdr3_length: 15
v_call: TRBV7-2
j_call: TRBJ2-5
cdr3_aa: CASSLASGGGETQYF
cdr3_nt: TGTGCCAGCAGCTTAGCGTCGGGGGGGGGCGAGACCCAGTACTTC

d_call: NA
clone_size: NA
cdr3_length: 14
v_call: TRBV7-9
j_call: TRBJ2-3
cdr3_aa: CASSQRGRVDTQYF
cdr3_nt: TGTGCCAGCAGCCAAAGAGGCAGGGTAGATACGCAGTATTTT

d_call: NA
clone_size: NA
cdr3_length: 15
v_call: TRBV6-1
j_call: TRBJ1-3
cdr3_aa: CASSELGGRGNTIYF
cdr3_nt: TGTGCCAGCAGTGAATTGGGGGGGCGCGGAAACACCATATATTTT

d_call: NA
clone_size: few
cdr3_length: 13
v_call: TRBV30
j_call: TRBJ2-2
cdr3_aa: CAYATGNTGELFF
cdr3_nt: TGTGCCTACGCGACAGGGAACACCGGGGAGCTGTTTTTT

d_call: TRBD1
clone_size: few
cdr3_length: 12
v_call: TRBV7-9
j_call: TRBJ1-1
cdr3_aa: CASSTGQGIAFF
cdr3_nt: TGTGCCAGCAGCACCGGACAGGGTATAGCTTTCTTT

d_call: NA
clone_size: NA
cdr3_length: 12
v_call: TRBV29-1
j_call: TRBJ1-5
cdr3_aa: CSVAGGNQPQHF
cdr3_nt: TGCAGCGTTGCAGGGGGCAATCAGCCCCAGCATTTT

d_call: NA
clone_size: NA
cdr3_length: 14
v_call: TRBV9
j_call: TRBJ2-4
cdr3_aa: CASNLGGAVDIQYF
cdr3_nt: TGTGCCAGCAACCTGGGGGGGGCTGTTGACATTCAGTACTTC

d_call: NA
clone_size: NA
cdr3_length: 12
v_call: TRBV19
j_call: TRBJ1-2
cdr3_aa: CASADRWWGYTF
cdr3_nt: TGTGCCAGCGCCGACAGGTGGTGGGGCTACACCTTC

d_call: NA
clone_size: NA
cdr3_length: 19
v_call: TRBV18
j_call: TRBJ1-5
cdr3_aa: CASSPPGSKNFQGGQPQHF
cdr3_nt: TGTGCCAGCTCACCACCAGGGAGCAAGAACTTTCAAGGGGGTCAGCCCCAGCATTTT

d_call: NA
clone_size: NA
cdr3_length: 14
v_call: TRBV29-1
j_call: TRBJ2-1
cdr3_aa: CSVAGTAGRNEQFF
cdr3_nt: TGCAGCGTTGCAGGGACGGCGGGGCGCAATGAGCAGTTCTTC

d_call: NA
clone_size: NA
cdr3_length: 14
v_call: TRBV7-2
j_call: TRBJ2-3
cdr3_aa: CASSFRGATDTQYF
cdr3_nt: TGTGCCAGCAGCTTCCGGGGGGCCACAGATACGCAGTATTTT

d_call: NA
clone_size: NA
cdr3_length: 14
v_call: TRBV18
j_call: TRBJ1-5
cdr3_aa: CASSLTTLAQPQHF
cdr3_nt: TGTGCCAGCTCACTCACAACATTAGCGCAGCCCCAGCATTTT

d_call: TRBD1
clone_size: NA
cdr3_length: 16
v_call: TRBV5-4
j_call: TRBJ1-2
cdr3_aa: CASSSPGQGENYGYTF
cdr3_nt: TGTGCCAGCAGCTCGCCGGGACAGGGGGAGAACTATGGCTACACCTTC

d_call: NA
clone_size: NA
cdr3_length: 15
v_call: TRBV7-9
j_call: TRBJ2-3
cdr3_aa: CASSLPQGSTDTQYF
cdr3_nt: TGTGCCAGCAGCTTACCACAGGGATCCACAGATACGCAGTATTTT

d_call: NA
clone_size: NA
cdr3_length: 14
v_call: TRBV19
j_call: TRBJ2-5
cdr3_aa: CASSIIGGGETQYF
cdr3_nt: TGTGCCAGTAGTATAATAGGGGGTGGAGAGACCCAGTACTTC

d_call: NA
clone_size: NA
cdr3_length: 14
v_call: TRBV9
j_call: TRBJ2-2
cdr3_aa: CASSSRGHTGELFF
cdr3_nt: TGTGCCAGCAGCTCGCGTGGGCACACCGGGGAGCTGTTTTTT

d_call: TRBD1
clone_size: once
cdr3_length: 16
v_call: TRBV24-1
j_call: TRBJ2-5
cdr3_aa: CATSPAGTGGAETQYF
cdr3_nt: TGTGCCACCTCGCCAGCCGGGACAGGGGGAGCAGAGACCCAGTACTTC

d_call: TRBD1
clone_size: NA
cdr3_length: 15
v_call: TRBV2
j_call: TRBJ1-4
cdr3_aa: CASRTSTGDPEKLFF
cdr3_nt: TGTGCCAGCAGAACCTCGACAGGGGATCCAGAAAAACTGTTTTTT

d_call: NA
clone_size: NA
cdr3_length: 14
v_call: TRBV19
j_call: TRBJ1-5
cdr3_aa: CASSIQGSNQPQHF
cdr3_nt: TGTGCCAGTAGTATACAGGGTAGCAATCAGCCCCAGCATTTT

d_call: NA
clone_size: NA
cdr3_length: 14
v_call: TRBV4-1
j_call: TRBJ1-6
cdr3_aa: CASSQEFRELTLHF
cdr3_nt: TGCGCCAGCAGCCAAGAATTCAGGGAACTAACCCTCCACTTT

d_call: TRBD1
clone_size: once
cdr3_length: 17
v_call: TRBV6-6
j_call: TRBJ2-6
cdr3_aa: CASNRPGGASGANVLTF
cdr3_nt: TGTGCCAGCAATCGACCAGGGGGCGCGTCTGGGGCCAACGTCCTGACTTTC

d_call: NA
clone_size: NA
cdr3_length: 15
v_call: TRBV6-5
j_call: TRBJ1-6
cdr3_aa: CASSYSGREGSPLHF
cdr3_nt: TGTGCCAGCAGTTACTCAGGCAGGGAAGGCTCACCCCTCCACTTT

d_call: TRBD1
clone_size: NA
cdr3_length: 16
v_call: TRBV30
j_call: TRBJ1-4
cdr3_aa: CAWSVLGGTGEEKLFF
cdr3_nt: TGTGCCTGGAGTGTACTGGGAGGGACAGGGGAGGAAAAACTGTTTTTT

d_call: NA
clone_size: NA
cdr3_length: 15
v_call: TRBV7-2
j_call: TRBJ1-1
cdr3_aa: CASSLYGQMNTEAFF
cdr3_nt: TGTGCCAGCAGCTTATATGGCCAGATGAACACTGAAGCTTTCTTT

d_call: NA
clone_size: NA
cdr3_length: 16
v_call: TRBV9
j_call: TRBJ1-3
cdr3_aa: CASSAVQGLSGNTIYF
cdr3_nt: TGTGCCAGCAGCGCTGTACAGGGCTTAAGTGGAAACACCATATATTTT

d_call: NA
clone_size: NA
cdr3_length: 14
v_call: TRBV6-2/TRBV6-3
j_call: TRBJ2-5
cdr3_aa: CASSPVEGQETQYF
cdr3_nt: TGTGCCAGCAGCCCTGTAGAGGGCCAAGAGACCCAGTACTTC

d_call: NA
clone_size: NA
cdr3_length: 13
v_call: TRBV18
j_call: TRBJ1-1
cdr3_aa: CASSSAGNTEAFF
cdr3_nt: TGTGCCAGCTCATCGGCAGGGAACACTGAAGCTTTCTTT

d_call: NA
clone_size: NA
cdr3_length: 17
v_call: TRBV4-1
j_call: TRBJ1-6
cdr3_aa: CASSQVSGALAPSPLHF
cdr3_nt: TGCGCCAGCAGCCAAGTCTCCGGAGCGCTAGCTCCTTCACCCCTCCACTTT

d_call: NA
clone_size: NA
cdr3_length: 12
v_call: TRBV6-5
j_call: TRBJ1-5
cdr3_aa: CASRQSGQPQHF
cdr3_nt: TGTGCCAGCAGACAGAGCGGGCAGCCCCAGCATTTT

d_call: NA
clone_size: NA
cdr3_length: 17
v_call: TRBV28
j_call: TRBJ2-1
cdr3_aa: CASSRRPLAGWYNEQFF
cdr3_nt: TGTGCCAGCAGCCGAAGGCCCCTCGCAGGATGGTACAATGAGCAGTTCTTC

d_call: TRBD2
clone_size: NA
cdr3_length: 16
v_call: TRBV19
j_call: TRBJ2-3
cdr3_aa: CASSNLGAGVTDTQYF
cdr3_nt: TGTGCCAGTAGTAACCTGGGAGCGGGAGTAACGGATACGCAGTATTTT

d_call: NA
clone_size: once
cdr3_length: 13
v_call: TRBV27
j_call: TRBJ2-1
cdr3_aa: CASSLSGFNEQFF
cdr3_nt: TGTGCCAGCAGCTTGAGCGGGTTCAATGAGCAGTTCTTC